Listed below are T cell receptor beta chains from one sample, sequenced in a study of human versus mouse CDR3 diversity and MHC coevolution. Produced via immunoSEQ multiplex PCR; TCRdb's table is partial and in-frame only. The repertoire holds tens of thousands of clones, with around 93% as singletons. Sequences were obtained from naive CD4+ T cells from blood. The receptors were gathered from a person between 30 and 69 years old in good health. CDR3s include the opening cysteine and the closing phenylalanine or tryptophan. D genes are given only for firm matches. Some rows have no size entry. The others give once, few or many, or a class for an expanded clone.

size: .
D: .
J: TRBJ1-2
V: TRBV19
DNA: TGTGCCAGTAGTATAGTGAGCGGGACACCCTATGGCTACACCTTC
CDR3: CASSIVSGTPYGYTF

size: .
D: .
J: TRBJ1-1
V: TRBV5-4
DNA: TGTGCCAGCAGCTTAAGCGTGGACACTGAAGCTTTCTTT
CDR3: CASSLSVDTEAFF

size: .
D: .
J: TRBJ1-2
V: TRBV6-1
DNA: TGTGCCAGCAGTGAGGAGACAGGCTATGGCTACACCTTC
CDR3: CASSEETGYGYTF

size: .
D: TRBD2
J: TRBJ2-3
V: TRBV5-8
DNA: TGTGCCAGCAGCCCGGGACTAGCAAGCACAGATACGCAGTATTTT
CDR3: CASSPGLASTDTQYF

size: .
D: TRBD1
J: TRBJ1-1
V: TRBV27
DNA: TGTGCCAGCAGTTCAACGGGGACAGGGGGATACACTGAAGCTTTCTTT
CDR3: CASSSTGTGGYTEAFF

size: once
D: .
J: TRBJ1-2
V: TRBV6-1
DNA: TGTGCCAGCAGTGAAGCGTATAACACCTTC
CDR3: CASSEAYNTF

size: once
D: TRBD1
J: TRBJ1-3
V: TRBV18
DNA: TGTGCCAGCTCACTCTTCGCAGCCGGGACAGGGAACCGTGGAAACACCATATATTTT
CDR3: CASSLFAAGTGNRGNTIYF

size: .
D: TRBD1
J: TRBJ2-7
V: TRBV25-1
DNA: TGTGCCAGCAGTGCCGACAGGGTCTCACGCGAGCAGTACTTC
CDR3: CASSADRVSREQYF

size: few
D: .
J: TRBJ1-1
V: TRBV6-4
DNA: TGTGCCAGCAGTTCGGGTCGGAACACTGAAGCTTTCTTT
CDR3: CASSSGRNTEAFF

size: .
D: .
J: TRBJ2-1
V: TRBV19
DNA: TGTGCCAGTAGTCTATGGCAGGATGAATACAATGAGCAGTTCTTC
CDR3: CASSLWQDEYNEQFF

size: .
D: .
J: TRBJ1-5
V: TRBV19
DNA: TGTGCCAGTAGTATAGATCAGGGGCCCCAGCATTTT
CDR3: CASSIDQGPQHF

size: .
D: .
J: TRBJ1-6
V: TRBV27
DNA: TGTGCCAGCAGCCTAGCGTTAGCGGGTTCACCCCTCCACTTT
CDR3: CASSLALAGSPLHF

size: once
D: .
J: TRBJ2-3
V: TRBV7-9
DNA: TGTGCCAGCAGCCGACTTGGGACGCAGTATTTT
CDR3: CASSRLGTQYF

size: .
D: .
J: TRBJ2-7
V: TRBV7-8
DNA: TGTGCCAGCAGCTTAGTTGGGCTTGTGGGCTACGAGCAGTACTTC
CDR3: CASSLVGLVGYEQYF

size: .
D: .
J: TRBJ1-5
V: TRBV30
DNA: TGTGCCTGGGCGGGGGTCAATCAGCCCCAGCATTTT
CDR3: CAWAGVNQPQHF

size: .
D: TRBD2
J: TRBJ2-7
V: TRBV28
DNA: TGTGCCAGCAGTTTATATAGCGGGGACTCCTACGAGCAGTACTTC
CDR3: CASSLYSGDSYEQYF

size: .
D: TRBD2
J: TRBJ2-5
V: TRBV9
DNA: TGTGCCAGCAGCGCCGTTAGCGGGGGGGCCCTGGAGACCCAGTACTTC
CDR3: CASSAVSGGALETQYF

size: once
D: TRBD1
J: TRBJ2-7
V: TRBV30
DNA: TGTGCCGGGGACAGGCGCTCCTACGAGCAGTACTTC
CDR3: CAGDRRSYEQYF

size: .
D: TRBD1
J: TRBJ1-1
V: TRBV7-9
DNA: TGTGCCAGCAGCTCCGGACAGGGGGCTCCTATGAACACTGAAGCTTTCTTT
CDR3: CASSSGQGAPMNTEAFF

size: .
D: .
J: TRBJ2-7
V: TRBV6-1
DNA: TGTGCCAGCACATGGACATTCGTCTCCTACGAGCAGTACTTC
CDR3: CASTWTFVSYEQYF

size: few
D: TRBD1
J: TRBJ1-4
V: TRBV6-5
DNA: TGTGCCAGCAGCCCGACCGGGACAGGGAGAGAAAAACTGTTTTTT
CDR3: CASSPTGTGREKLFF

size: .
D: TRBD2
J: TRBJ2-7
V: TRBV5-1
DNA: TGCGCCAGCAGCGCCAAGACTAGCGGGGGGGCGTACGAGCAGTACTTC
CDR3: CASSAKTSGGAYEQYF

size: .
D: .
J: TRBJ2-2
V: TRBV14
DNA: TGTGCCAGCAGCCACGTAAATTCCGGGGAGCTGTTTTTT
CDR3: CASSHVNSGELFF

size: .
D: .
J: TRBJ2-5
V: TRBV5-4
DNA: TGTGCCAGCAGCTTAGGACAGCTACAAGAGACCCAGTACTTC
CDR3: CASSLGQLQETQYF

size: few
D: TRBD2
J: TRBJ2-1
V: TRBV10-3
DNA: TGTGCCATCAGTAAGAAGACTAGCGGCGATCCCTACAATGAGCAGTTCTTC
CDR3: CAISKKTSGDPYNEQFF

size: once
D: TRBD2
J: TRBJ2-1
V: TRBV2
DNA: TGTGCCAGCCTTCTAGCGGGGGAATACAATGAGCAGTTCTTC
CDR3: CASLLAGEYNEQFF

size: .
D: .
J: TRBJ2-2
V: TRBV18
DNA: TGTGCCAGCTCACCGAATCAGGGCGGGGAGCTGTTTTTT
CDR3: CASSPNQGGELFF

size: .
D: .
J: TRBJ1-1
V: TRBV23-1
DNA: TGCGCCAGCAGTCCTCGGAGAGACGGGGACACTGAAGCTTTCTTT
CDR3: CASSPRRDGDTEAFF

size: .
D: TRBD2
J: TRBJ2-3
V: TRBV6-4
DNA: TGTGCCAGCAGTGACTCACTAGCGGGCCCAGATACGCAGTATTTT
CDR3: CASSDSLAGPDTQYF

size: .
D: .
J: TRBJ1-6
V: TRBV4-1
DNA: TGCGCCAGCAGCCAGGGGTCGCTCACCGGGACACTGAGCTCCTATAATTCACCCCTCCACTTT
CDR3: CASSQGSLTGTLSSYNSPLHF

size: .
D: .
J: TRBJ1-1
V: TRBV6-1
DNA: TGTGCCAGCACAAACAGGAACACTGAAGCTTTCTTT
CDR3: CASTNRNTEAFF

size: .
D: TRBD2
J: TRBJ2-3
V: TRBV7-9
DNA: TGTGCCAGCAGCTTAACGGGGGGGGCCCAAGATACGCAGTATTTT
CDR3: CASSLTGGAQDTQYF

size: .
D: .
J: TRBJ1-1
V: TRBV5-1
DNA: TGCGCCAGCAGCCTTCTAGAAATGAACACTGAAGCTTTCTTT
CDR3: CASSLLEMNTEAFF

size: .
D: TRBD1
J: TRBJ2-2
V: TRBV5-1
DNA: TGCGCCAGCAGCTTGGCCGGGACAGGGGAAGGGGAGCTGTTTTTT
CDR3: CASSLAGTGEGELFF

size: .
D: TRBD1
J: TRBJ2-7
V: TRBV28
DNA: TGTGCCAGCAAAAGCGGGGACAGGGAAGTTTACGAGCAGTACTTC
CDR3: CASKSGDREVYEQYF

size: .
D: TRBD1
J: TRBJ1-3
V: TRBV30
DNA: TGTGCCTGGAGTGTAACCGGACAGGGTCTTGGAAACACCATATATTTT
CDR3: CAWSVTGQGLGNTIYF

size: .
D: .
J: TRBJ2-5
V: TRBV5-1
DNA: TGCGCCAGCAGCTCCACCCCCTCGACAGTCAAAGAGACCCAGTACTTC
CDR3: CASSSTPSTVKETQYF

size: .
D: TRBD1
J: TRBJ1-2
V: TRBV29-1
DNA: TGCAGCGGTGACAGGGGATCCGGGGGCTACACCTTC
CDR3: CSGDRGSGGYTF

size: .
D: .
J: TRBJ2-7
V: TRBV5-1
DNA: TGCGCCAGCAGCTCTCCTAGACCCTACGAGCAGTACTTC
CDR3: CASSSPRPYEQYF

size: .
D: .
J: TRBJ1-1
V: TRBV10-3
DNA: TGTGCCACCTTCTCCACAGGTACACACACTGAAGCTTTCTTT
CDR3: CATFSTGTHTEAFF

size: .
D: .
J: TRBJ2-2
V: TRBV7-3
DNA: TGTGCCAGCAGCTTAGTGGCAGGGATCGTCGGGGAGCTGTTTTTT
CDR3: CASSLVAGIVGELFF

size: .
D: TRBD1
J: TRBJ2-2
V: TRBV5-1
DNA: TGCGCCAGCAGCGGGACAGCGTCGAACACCGGGGAGCTGTTTTTT
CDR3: CASSGTASNTGELFF

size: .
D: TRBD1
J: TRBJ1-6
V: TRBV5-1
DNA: TGCGCCAGCAGCGGAAACCCCGGACAGGGCAATTCACCCCTCCACTTT
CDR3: CASSGNPGQGNSPLHF

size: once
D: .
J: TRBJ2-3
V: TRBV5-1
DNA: TGCGCCAGCAGCTTCGGTCGGGAGACGCAGTATTTT
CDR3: CASSFGRETQYF

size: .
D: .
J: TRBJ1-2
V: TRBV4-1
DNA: TGCGCCAGCAGCGATGGCATGGCAGCTAACTATGGCTACACCTTC
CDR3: CASSDGMAANYGYTF

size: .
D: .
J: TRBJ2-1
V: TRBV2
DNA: TGTGCCAGCAGTGGGCTTGGGGCCAATGAGCAGTTCTTC
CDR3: CASSGLGANEQFF

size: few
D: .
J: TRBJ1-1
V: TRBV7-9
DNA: TGTGCCAGCCGAACGGTCGGGAAATCGGGTGAAGCTTTCTTT
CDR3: CASRTVGKSGEAFF

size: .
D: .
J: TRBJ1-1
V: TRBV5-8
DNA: TGTGCCAGCAGCTTGGCCCTCCTGAACACTGAAGCTTTCTTT
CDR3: CASSLALLNTEAFF

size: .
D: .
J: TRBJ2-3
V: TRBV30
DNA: TGTGCCTGGAGTGTTTCCGGTAGCACAGATACGCAGTATTTT
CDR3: CAWSVSGSTDTQYF

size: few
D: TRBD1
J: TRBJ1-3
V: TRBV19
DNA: TGTGCCAGTAGACCTGACAGGGGGCTCGGAAACACCATATATTTT
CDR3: CASRPDRGLGNTIYF

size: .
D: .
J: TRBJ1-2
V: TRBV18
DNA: TGTGCCAGCTCACCAGAGGACGGGGATTATGGCTACACCTTC
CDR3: CASSPEDGDYGYTF

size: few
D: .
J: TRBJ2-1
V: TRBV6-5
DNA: TGTGCCAGCAGTTACTCGGGACACAACAATGAGCAGTTCTTC
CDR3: CASSYSGHNNEQFF

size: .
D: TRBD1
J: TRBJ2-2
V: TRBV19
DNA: TGTGCCAGTAGTATCCAGGGGGTTGGGACCGGGGAGCTGTTTTTT
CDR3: CASSIQGVGTGELFF